This TCR beta chain was captured by sequencing in a study of blood T cell repertoires in COVID-19. The overall study: The study drew acute and convalescent COVID-19 samples from the United States, Italy and Spain. T cells, B-cell-depleted T cells, or PBMCs supplied cDNA or gDNA.

This clone has a single count. Original handling: Amplified reference gene primers provided the basis for estimating nucleated cell counts. Profiling relied on immunoSEQ multiplex PCR, and the TCRdb table lists in-frame clones only, not all of them. The DNA gave D and trimming, while V, J and clone size come from that table. The sample contains about 86,000 clones, around four fifths of which appear only once. V shed 4 bases, J shed 5 bases, and the junction held 4 bases outside the gene matches. The CDR3 is made up of 14 amino acids. The V gene's germline CDR1 is KGHDR and CDR2 SFDVKD. The specimen was peripheral blood. The chain employs TRBV24-1 and TRBJ2-1; 7 bases are shared with TRBD1. The sequence was collected from a man between 65 and 80 years old with acute or convalescent COVID-19. The CDR3 sequence: CATSEPDRDNEQFF. In DNA, the CDR3 is TGTGCCACCAGTGAGCCCGACAGGGACAATGAGCAGTTCTTC.